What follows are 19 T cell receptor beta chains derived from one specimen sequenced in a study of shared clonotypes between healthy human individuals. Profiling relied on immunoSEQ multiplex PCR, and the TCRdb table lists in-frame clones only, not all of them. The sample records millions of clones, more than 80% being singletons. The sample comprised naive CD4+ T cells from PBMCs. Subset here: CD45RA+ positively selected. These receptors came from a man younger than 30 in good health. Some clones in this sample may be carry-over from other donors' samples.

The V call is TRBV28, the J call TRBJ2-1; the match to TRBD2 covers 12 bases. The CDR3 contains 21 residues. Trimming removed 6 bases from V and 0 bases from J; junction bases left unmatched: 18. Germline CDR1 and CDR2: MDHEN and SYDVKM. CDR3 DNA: TGTGCCAGCAGAAGAACGCCTAGCGGGAGGGAACGACCCAGCTCCTACAATGAGCAGTTCTTC. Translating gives CASRRTPSGRERPSSYNEQFF.

The CDR3 protein is CASSLKSSGNYEQYF. The CDR3 coding sequence is TGTGCCAGCAGCTTAAAGAGTTCCGGGAATTACGAGCAGTACTTC. The chain links TRBV7-2 to TRBJ2-7, with D perhaps TRBD2 (5 bases). The germline CDR1 and CDR2 sequences are SGHTA and FQGNSA. The CDR3 length is 15 residues. Trimming pared 2 bases from V and 4 bases from J, leaving 15 bases between.

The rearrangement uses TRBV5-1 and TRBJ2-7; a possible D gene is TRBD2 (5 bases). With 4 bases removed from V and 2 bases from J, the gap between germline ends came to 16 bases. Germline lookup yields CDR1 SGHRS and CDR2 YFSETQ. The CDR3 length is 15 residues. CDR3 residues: CASSPGRADPYEQYF. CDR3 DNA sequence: TGCGCCAGCAGCCCTGGGCGGGCGGATCCCTACGAGCAGTACTTC.

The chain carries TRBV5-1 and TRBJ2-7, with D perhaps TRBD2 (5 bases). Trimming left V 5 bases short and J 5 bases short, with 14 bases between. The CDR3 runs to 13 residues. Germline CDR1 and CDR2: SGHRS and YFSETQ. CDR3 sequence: CASSRISADEQYF. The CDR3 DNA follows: TGCGCCAGCAGTAGGATTAGCGCCGACGAGCAGTACTTC.

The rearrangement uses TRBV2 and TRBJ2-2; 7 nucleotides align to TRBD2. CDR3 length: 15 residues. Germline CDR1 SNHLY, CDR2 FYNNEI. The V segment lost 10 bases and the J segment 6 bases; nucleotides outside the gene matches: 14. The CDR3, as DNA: TGTGCCACCCAGATAGGCGGGAGAAGCGCCGGGGAGCTGTTTTTT. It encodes CATQIGGRSAGELFF.

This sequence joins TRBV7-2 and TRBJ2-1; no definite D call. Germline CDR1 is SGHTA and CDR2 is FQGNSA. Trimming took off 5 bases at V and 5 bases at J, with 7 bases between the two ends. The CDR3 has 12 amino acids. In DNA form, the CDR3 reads TGTGCCAGCAGCATCCGGGACAATGAGCAGTTCTTC. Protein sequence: CASSIRDNEQFF.

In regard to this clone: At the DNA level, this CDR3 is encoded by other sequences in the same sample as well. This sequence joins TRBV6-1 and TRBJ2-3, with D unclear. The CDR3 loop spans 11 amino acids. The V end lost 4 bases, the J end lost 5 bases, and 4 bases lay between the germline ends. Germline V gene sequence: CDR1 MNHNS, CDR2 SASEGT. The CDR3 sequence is CASSVGDTQYF. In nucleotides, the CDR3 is TGTGCCAGCAGTGTTGGAGATACGCAGTATTTT.

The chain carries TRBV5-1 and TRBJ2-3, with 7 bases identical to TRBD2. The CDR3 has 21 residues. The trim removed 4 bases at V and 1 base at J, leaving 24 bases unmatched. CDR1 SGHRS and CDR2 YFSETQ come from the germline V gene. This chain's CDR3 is CASSLTPTGPVGGSRTDTQYF. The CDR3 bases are TGCGCCAGCAGCCTTACTCCCACGGGACCCGTCGGCGGGAGCCGCACAGATACGCAGTATTTT.

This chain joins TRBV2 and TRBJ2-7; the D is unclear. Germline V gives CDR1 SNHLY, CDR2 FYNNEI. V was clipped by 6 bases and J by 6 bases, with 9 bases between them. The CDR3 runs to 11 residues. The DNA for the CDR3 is TGTGCCAGCAGCCTTAGGGTCGAGCAGTACTTC. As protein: CASSLRVEQYF.

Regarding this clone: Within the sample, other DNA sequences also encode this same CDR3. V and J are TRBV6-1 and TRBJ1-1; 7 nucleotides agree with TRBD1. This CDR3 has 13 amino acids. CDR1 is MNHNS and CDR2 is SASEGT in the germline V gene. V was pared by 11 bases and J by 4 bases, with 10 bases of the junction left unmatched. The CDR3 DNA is TGTGCCTCACAGGGGATCCGAAGCACTGAAGCTTTCTTT. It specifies CASQGIRSTEAFF.

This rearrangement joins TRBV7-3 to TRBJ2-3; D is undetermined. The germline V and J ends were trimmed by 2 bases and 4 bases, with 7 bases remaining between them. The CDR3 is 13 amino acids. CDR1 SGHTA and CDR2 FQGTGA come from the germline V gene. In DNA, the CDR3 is TGTGCCAGCAGCTTATCCCCAGCAGATACGCAGTATTTT. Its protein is CASSLSPADTQYF. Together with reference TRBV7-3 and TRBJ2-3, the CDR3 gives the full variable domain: GAGVSQTPSNKVTEKGKYVELRCDPISGHTALYWYRQSLGQGPEFLIYFQGTGAADDSGLPNDRFFAVRPEGSVSTLKIQRTERGDSAVYLCASSLSPADTQYFGPGTRLTVL.

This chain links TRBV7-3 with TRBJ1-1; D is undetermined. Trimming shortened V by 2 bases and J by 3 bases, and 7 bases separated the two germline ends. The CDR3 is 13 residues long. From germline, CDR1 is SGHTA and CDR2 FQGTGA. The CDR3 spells CASSLYGDTEAFF. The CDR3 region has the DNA TGTGCCAGCAGCTTATACGGGGACACTGAAGCTTTCTTT.

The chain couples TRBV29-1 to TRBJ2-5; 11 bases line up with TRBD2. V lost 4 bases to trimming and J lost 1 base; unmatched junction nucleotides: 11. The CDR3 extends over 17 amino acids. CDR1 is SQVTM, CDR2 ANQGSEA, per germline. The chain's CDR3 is CSVVGLAGGLPQETQYF. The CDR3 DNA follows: TGCAGCGTTGTGGGGCTAGCGGGAGGCCTACCCCAAGAGACCCAGTACTTC. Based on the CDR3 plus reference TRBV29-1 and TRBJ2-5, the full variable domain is SAVISQKPSRDICQRGTSLTIQCQVDSQVTMMFWYRQQPGQSLTLIATANQGSEATYESGFVIDKFPISRPNLTFSTLTVSNMSPEDSSIYLCSVVGLAGGLPQETQYFGPGTRLLVL.

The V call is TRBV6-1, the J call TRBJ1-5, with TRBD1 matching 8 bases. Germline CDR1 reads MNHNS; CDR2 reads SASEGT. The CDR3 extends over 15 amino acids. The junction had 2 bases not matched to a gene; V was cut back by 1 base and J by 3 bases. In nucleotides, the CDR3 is TGTGCCAGCAGTGAAGACAGGGGGAACAATCAGCCCCAGCATTTT. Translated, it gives CASSEDRGNNQPQHF.

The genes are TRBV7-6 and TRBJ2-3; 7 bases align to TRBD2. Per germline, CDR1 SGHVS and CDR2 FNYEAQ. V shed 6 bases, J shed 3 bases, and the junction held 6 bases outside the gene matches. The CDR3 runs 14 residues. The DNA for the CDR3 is TGTGCCAGCAGAGACGGGAGGACGACAGATACGCAGTATTTT. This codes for CASRDGRTTDTQYF.

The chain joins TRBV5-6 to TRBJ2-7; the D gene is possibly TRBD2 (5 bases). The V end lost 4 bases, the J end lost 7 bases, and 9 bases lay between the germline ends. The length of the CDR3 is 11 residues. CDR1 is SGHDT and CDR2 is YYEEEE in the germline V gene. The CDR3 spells CASSGSGEQYF. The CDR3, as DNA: TGTGCCAGCAGCGGCTCGGGGGAGCAGTACTTC.

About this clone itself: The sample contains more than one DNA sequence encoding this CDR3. The CDR3 DNA reads as TGTGCCAGCAGCTTAATAGGGGGCACAGATACGCAGTATTTT. As protein: CASSLIGGTDTQYF. This rearrangement joins TRBV7-2 to TRBJ2-3; maybe TRBD1 (5 bases). CDR1 is SGHTA, CDR2 FQGNSA, per germline. This CDR3 spans 14 amino acids. The V and J ends lost 2 bases and 1 base respectively, with 7 bases between them.

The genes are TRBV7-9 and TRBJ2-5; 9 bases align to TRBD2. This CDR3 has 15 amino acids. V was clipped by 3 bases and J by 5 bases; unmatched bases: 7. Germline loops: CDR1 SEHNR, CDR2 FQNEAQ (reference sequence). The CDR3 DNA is TGTGCCAGCAGCTTTGCTGGCGGGAGGGGGGAGACCCAGTACTTC. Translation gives CASSFAGGRGETQYF.

CDR3: CASSLGDSGELFF. The CDR3 nucleotides read TGTGCCAGCAGCTTAGGGGACTCCGGGGAGCTGTTTTTT. The V gene is TRBV7-3, the J gene TRBJ2-2; D possibly corresponds to TRBD2 (6 bases). Germline CDR1 reads SGHTA; CDR2 reads FQGTGA. The CDR3 is made up of 13 amino acids. V was cut by 2 bases and J by 6 bases, with 7 bases left in between.